Below, 8 T cell receptor beta chains from the same sample are listed, as sequenced in a study of read filtering for tumor transcriptome and immune sequencing. Molecular barcoded adaptors covering alpha/delta and beta/gamma chains were used on roughly 370 ng RNA. TCRdb re-called the reads through MiXCR, storing one row per CDR3 protein. Of about 130,000 distinct CDR3 sequences listed, 13% are singletons. Sequenced: a population of CD138-negative cells sorted from bone marrow. These receptors were taken from a donor at least 40 years old with multiple myeloma.

This clonotype was counted at least ten times. This chain links TRBV6-5 with TRBJ1-4, with 9 bases that match TRBD1. V lost 10 bases, J lost 7 bases, and 4 bases stayed unmatched. The length of the CDR3 is 12 residues. CDR1 is MNHEY and CDR2 is SVGAGI in the germline V gene. The CDR3 here is CATGDRAEKLFF. The CDR3 nucleotides read TGTGCCACTGGGGACAGGGCTGAAAAACTGTTTTTT.

This clonotype was counted at least ten times. V usage is TRBV7-9 and J usage is TRBJ2-3; tentatively, D is TRBD2 (5 bases). The CDR3 is 14 amino acids. CDR1 SEHNR and CDR2 FQNEAQ come from the germline V gene (reference sequence). The germline V and J ends were trimmed by 0 bases and 4 bases, with 8 bases remaining between them. This chain's CDR3 is CASSLAGVADTQYF. DNA of the CDR3: TGTGCCAGCAGCTTAGCGGGAGTAGCAGATACGCAGTATTTT.

This clonotype showed up just a few times. The chain combines TRBV20-1 with TRBJ2-7; perhaps TRBD2 as D (5 bases). The CDR3 covers 13 residues. V was cut by 1 base and J by 3 bases, with 10 bases left in between. The germline V gene encodes CDR1 DFQATT and CDR2 SNEGSKA (reference sequence). Here the CDR3 reads CSARGVGNYEQYF. The CDR3 bases are TGCAGTGCTAGAGGTGTCGGGAACTACGAGCAGTACTTC.

This clonotype was detected only a few times. The chain employs TRBV13 and TRBJ2-5; TRBD1 or TRBD2 may be the D gene (5 bases each). The CDR3 loop spans 15 amino acids. Germline CDR1 reads PRHDT; CDR2 reads FYEKMQ (reference sequence). V lost 5 bases to trimming and J lost 5 bases, with 18 bases between them. The CDR3 region is CASSARGVGAETQYF. CDR3 bases: TGTGCCAGCAGCGCCAGAGGGGTTGGGGCTGAGACCCAGTACTTC.

The chain links TRBV20-1 to TRBJ2-5, with D unresolved. The CDR3 loop spans 13 amino acids. The germline V gene has CDR1 DFQATT and CDR2 SNEGSKA (reference sequence). V was shortened by 2 bases and J by 5 bases, with 12 bases between the two germline ends. The CDR3 reads CSARQVSPETQYF. The CDR3 bases are TGCAGTGCTAGACAGGTCTCTCCGGAGACCCAGTACTTC.

This clonotype showed up just a few times. The genes are TRBV29-1 and TRBJ2-7, with D perhaps matching TRBD2 (6 bases). CDR1 and CDR2 (germline): SQVTM, ANQGSEA. This CDR3 is built from 14 residues. This CDR3 reads CSVASGTSVYEQYF. In DNA, the CDR3 is TGCAGTGTCGCCTCCGGGACTTCCGTCTACGAGCAGTACTTC.

This clonotype was seen repeatedly, ten times or more. The chain links TRBV15 to TRBJ2-5; the D is unclear. From germline, CDR1 is LNHNV and CDR2 YYDKDF (reference sequence). The CDR3 has 14 residues. The V and J ends lost 1 base and 8 bases respectively, with 14 bases between them. CDR3 residues: CATSRGDSKRTQYF. In nucleotides, the CDR3 is TGTGCCACCAGCAGAGGAGATAGTAAGAGAACCCAGTACTTC.

This clonotype occurred many times. The V and J genes are TRBV5-1 and TRBJ2-1; D remains ambiguous. CDR3 size: 14 residues. Germline assignment: CDR1 SGHRS and CDR2 YFSETQ. V was clipped by 6 bases and J by 0 bases, with 10 bases between them. For the CDR3, the DNA is TGCGCCAGCAATCCCAGGAGCTCCTACAATGAGCAGTTCTTC. Translating it yields CASNPRSSYNEQFF.